These 7 T cell receptor beta chains came from one sample sequenced in a study of CXCR3-negative and CXCR3-positive naive CD8 T cells. TRB cDNA libraries were made by UMI-labeled 5' RACE. Reprocessing the 5' RACE reads, TCRdb reports a single entry for every CDR3 protein and omits DNA. This sample's table reports roughly 65,000 distinct CDR3 sequences. Their antigens are not known. Study conclusions and caveats: CXCR3-positive naive cells had more hydrophobic TRB CDR3s than CXCR3-negative naive cells.

Sequenced input: naive CXCR3+ CD8+ T cells from blood. Documented subset: CD45RO-CCR7+CD27+CD95- naive CD8+ T cells expressing CXCR3 (TNR3+). These receptors were collected from a human donor in good health. Some clones in this sample may be carry-over from other donors' samples.

This chain connects TRBV7-2 to TRBJ2-5; TCRdb gives TRBD2 as the D gene, but with no DNA this cannot be confirmed. This CDR3 is built from 15 residues. Germline V lookup: CDR1 SGHTA, CDR2 FQGNSA. CDR3 sequence reads: CASSLGGGGGETQYF.

V gene TRBV9 combines with J gene TRBJ2-1; TCRdb's D call of TRBD2 is untestable without DNA. This CDR3 spans 16 amino acids. Germline values: CDR1 SGDLS, CDR2 YYNGEE. CDR3: CASSAPTSRGALEQFF.

J is TRBJ2-1 and V is TRBV9; TCRdb's assignment of TRBD2 cannot be checked, as there is no DNA. CDR3 length equals 20 residues. Germline V lookup: CDR1 SGDLS, CDR2 YYNGEE. The CDR3: CASSVPTLPSGRTSGNEQFF.

The V and J genes are TRBV7-2 and TRBJ2-1; the D call of TRBD1 rests on TCRdb alone, since no DNA is present to check it. The CDR3 is 14 residues long. CDR1 is SGHTA, CDR2 FQGNSA, per germline. The CDR3 spells CASSSGTIYNEQFF.

The chain links TRBV3-1 to TRBJ2-7. This CDR3 has 12 residues. The V gene's germline CDR1 is LGHDT and CDR2 YNNKEL (reference sequence). CDR3 region: CASSQGSYEQYF.

The rearrangement joins TRBV7-9 to TRBJ1-2; absent DNA, TCRdb's TRBD1 call cannot be checked. In germline, CDR1 is SEHNR, CDR2 FQNEAQ (reference sequence). The CDR3 consists of 12 residues. CDR3 in amino acids: CASSPDSYGYTF.

The gene calls are TRBV29-1 and TRBJ1-2. CDR3 length: 14 amino acids. CDR1 and CDR2 (germline): SQVTM, ANQGSEA. CDR3 protein: CSVIGGPTWEGYTF.